This T cell receptor beta chain was sequenced for a study of neurological immune-mediated disorders. MiXCR, applied by TCRdb to the 5' RACE reads, yields one record per CDR3 protein. The sample lists about 32,000 distinct CDR3 sequences, about an eighth occurring once. Only one count was recorded for this clonotype. Germline CDR1 reads SGHRS; CDR2 reads YFSETQ. V dropped 10 bases and J dropped 5; count of bases not matched to a gene: 13. This CDR3 contains 15 residues. As for time point: technical triplicate 2. Use was made of approximately 1 million CD4+ or CD8+ T cells in sorted libraries. V and J are TRBV5-1 and TRBJ2-1; 9 bases map to TRBD2. Specimen: CD4+ T cells from blood. This receptor was taken from a female donor with HTLV-1-associated myelopathy (HAM/TSP). CDR3 protein: CASKYKASGNNEQFF. CDR3 DNA: TGCGCCTCCAAGTACAAAGCTAGCGGGAACAATGAGCAGTTCTTC. The full variable domain, completed using reference TRBV5-1 and TRBJ2-1, is KAGVTQTPRYLIKTRGQQVTLSCSPISGHRSVSWYQQTPGQGLQFLFEYFSETQRNKGNFPGRFSGRQFSNSRSEMNVSTLELGDSALYLCASKYKASGNNEQFFGPGTRLTVL.